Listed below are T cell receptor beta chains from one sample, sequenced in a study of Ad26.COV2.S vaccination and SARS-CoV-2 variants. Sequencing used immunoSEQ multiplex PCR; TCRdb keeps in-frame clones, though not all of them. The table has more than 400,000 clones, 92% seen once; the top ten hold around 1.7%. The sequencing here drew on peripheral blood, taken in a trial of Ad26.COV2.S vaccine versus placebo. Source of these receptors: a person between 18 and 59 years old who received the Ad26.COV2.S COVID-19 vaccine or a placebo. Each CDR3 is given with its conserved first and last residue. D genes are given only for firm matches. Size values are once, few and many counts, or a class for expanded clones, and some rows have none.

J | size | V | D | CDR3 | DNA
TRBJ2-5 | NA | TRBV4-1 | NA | CASSHPIRIQETQYF | TGCGCCAGCAGCCACCCGATACGGATACAAGAGACCCAGTACTTC
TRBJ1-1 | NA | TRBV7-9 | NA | CASSLGRLLTNTEAFF | TGTGCCAGCAGCTTAGGTCGGCTCCTGACTAACACTGAAGCTTTCTTT
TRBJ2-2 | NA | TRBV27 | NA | CASSPRPNTGELFF | TGTGCCAGCAGTCCACGCCCGAACACCGGGGAGCTGTTTTTT
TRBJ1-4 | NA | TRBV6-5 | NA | CASRPWGYNEKLFF | TGTGCCAGCCGTCCTTGGGGTTATAATGAAAAACTGTTTTTT
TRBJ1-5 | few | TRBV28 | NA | CASSLVQGHQPQHF | TGTGCCAGCAGTTTAGTCCAGGGACATCAGCCCCAGCATTTT
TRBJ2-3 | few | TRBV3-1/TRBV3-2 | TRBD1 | CASSPWNRDRGTDTQYF | TGTGCCAGCAGCCCGTGGAACCGGGACAGGGGGACAGATACGCAGTATTTT
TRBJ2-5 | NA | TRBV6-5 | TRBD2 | CASSYNSGGPGETQYF | TGTGCCAGCAGTTACAATAGCGGGGGGCCGGGGGAGACCCAGTACTTC
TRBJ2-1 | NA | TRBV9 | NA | CASSVYSLRGLGNEQFF | TGTGCCAGCAGCGTATATAGTCTCCGGGGGCTTGGCAATGAGCAGTTCTTC
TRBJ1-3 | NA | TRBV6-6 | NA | CASNIGGFPGNTIYF | TGTGCCAGCAACATAGGGGGGTTTCCTGGAAACACCATATATTTT
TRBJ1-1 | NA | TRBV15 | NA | CATSRVYLRNTEAFF | TGTGCCACCAGCAGAGTGTATCTGAGGAACACTGAAGCTTTCTTT
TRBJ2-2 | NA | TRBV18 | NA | CASSPLLARTNTGELFF | TGTGCCAGCTCACCACTCTTGGCGAGAACGAACACCGGGGAGCTGTTTTTT
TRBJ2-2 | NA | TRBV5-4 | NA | CASSLFVSSTTGELFF | TGTGCCAGCAGCTTGTTTGTTAGCAGTACCACCGGGGAGCTGTTTTTT
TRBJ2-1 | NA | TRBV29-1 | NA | CSVEALTGYYNEQFF | TGCAGCGTTGAAGCCCTAACAGGGTACTACAATGAGCAGTTCTTC
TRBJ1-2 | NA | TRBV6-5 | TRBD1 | CASTLGQGFGYTF | TGTGCCAGCACCCTCGGACAGGGGTTTGGCTACACCTTC
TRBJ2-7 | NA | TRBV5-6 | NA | CATELGSLSEQPSSGEQYF | TGTGCCACCGAGCTGGGGAGTCTGTCTGAGCAGCCATCTTCTGGCGAGCAGTACTTC
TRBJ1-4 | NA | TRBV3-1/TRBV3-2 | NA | CASSVSQVGYRKLFF | TGTGCCAGCAGCGTATCTCAGGTGGGGTACCGAAAACTGTTTTTT
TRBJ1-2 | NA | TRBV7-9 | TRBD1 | CASSLADRVGYGYTF | TGTGCCAGCAGCTTAGCGGACAGGGTTGGGTATGGCTACACCTTC
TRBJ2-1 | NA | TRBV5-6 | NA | CASSLVLGNEQFF | TGTGCCAGCAGCTTGGTTTTGGGGAATGAGCAGTTCTTC
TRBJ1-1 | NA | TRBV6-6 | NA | CASSYSPSLNTEAFF | TGTGCCAGCAGTTACTCCCCATCACTGAACACTGAAGCTTTCTTT
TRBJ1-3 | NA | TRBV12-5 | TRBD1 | CASGSDRLGNTIYF | TGTGCTAGTGGTTCGGACAGGCTAGGAAACACCATATATTTT
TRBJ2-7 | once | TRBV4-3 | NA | CASSQATATYEQYF | TGCGCCAGCAGCCAAGCAACAGCAACCTACGAGCAGTACTTC
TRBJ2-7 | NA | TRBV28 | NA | CASSLLAGDSNEQYF | TGTGCCAGCAGTTTATTGGCAGGGGATTCCAACGAGCAGTACTTC
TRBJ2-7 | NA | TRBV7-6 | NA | CASSLGGGGGYEQYF | TGTGCCAGCAGCTTAGGGGGAGGGGGCGGCTACGAGCAGTACTTC
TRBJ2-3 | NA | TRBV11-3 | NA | CASSTGASGFTDTQYF | TGTGCCAGCAGCACAGGGGCTAGCGGTTTCACAGATACGCAGTATTTT
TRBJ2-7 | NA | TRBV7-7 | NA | CASSFIMMDGHEQYF | TGTGCTAGCAGCTTCATCATGATGGACGGGCACGAGCAGTACTTC
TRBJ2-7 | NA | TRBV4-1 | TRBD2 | CASSQPGLAGYEQYF | TGCGCCAGCAGCCAACCGGGACTAGCGGGGTACGAGCAGTACTTC
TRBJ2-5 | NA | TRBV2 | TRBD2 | CASIHNPSGAKGETQYF | TGTGCCAGCATTCACAACCCCAGCGGGGCCAAGGGGGAGACCCAGTACTTC
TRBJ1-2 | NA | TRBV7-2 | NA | CASSLSGFYGYTF | TGTGCCAGCAGCTTATCCGGGTTCTATGGCTACACCTTC
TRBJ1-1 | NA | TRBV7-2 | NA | CASSFQYGNTEAFF | TGTGCCAGCAGCTTTCAGTACGGGAACACTGAAGCTTTCTTT
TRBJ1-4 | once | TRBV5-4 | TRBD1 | CASSSGQGRGRLFF | TGTGCCAGCAGCTCGGGACAGGGAAGGGGGAGGCTGTTTTTT
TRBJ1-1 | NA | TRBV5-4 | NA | CASSFAGLIDTEAFF | TGTGCCAGCAGCTTTGCAGGGCTAATAGACACTGAAGCTTTCTTT
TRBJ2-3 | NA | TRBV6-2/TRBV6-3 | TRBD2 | CASSSPIQRGRTSTDTQYF | TGTGCCAGCAGTTCCCCGATTCAGCGGGGGCGAACTAGCACAGATACGCAGTATTTT
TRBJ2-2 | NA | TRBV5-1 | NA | CASSFKTNTGELFF | TGCGCCAGCAGCTTCAAGACGAACACCGGGGAGCTGTTTTTT
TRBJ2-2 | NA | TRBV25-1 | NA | CASTGWANTGELFF | TGTGCCAGCACAGGGTGGGCGAACACCGGGGAGCTGTTTTTT
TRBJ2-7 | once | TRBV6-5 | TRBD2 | CASSSPGGASYEQYF | TGTGCCAGCAGTTCCCCGGGAGGAGCCTCCTACGAGCAGTACTTC
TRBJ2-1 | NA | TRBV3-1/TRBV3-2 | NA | CASSQTAGPYNEQFF | TGTGCCAGCAGCCAAACGGCGGGGCCATACAATGAGCAGTTCTTC
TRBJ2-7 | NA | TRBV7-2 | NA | CASSLTPVSTYEQYF | TGTGCCAGCAGCCTTACCCCAGTATCAACCTACGAGCAGTACTTC
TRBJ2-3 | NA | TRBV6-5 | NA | CASSYKFSTDTQYF | TGTGCCAGCAGTTATAAGTTTAGCACAGATACGCAGTATTTT
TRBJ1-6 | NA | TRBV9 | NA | CASSPRQESSYNSPLHF | TGTGCCAGCAGCCCCCGACAGGAGAGCTCCTATAATTCACCCCTCCACTTT
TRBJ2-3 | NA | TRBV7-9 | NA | CASSLIGGSGDTQYF | TGTGCCAGCAGCTTAATCGGGGGAAGTGGAGATACGCAGTATTTT
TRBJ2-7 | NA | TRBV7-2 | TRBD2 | CASSLMPGGYEQYF | TGTGCCAGCAGCTTAATGCCGGGGGGCTACGAGCAGTACTTC
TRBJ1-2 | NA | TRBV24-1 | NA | CATSDSRVNYGYTF | TGTGCCACCAGTGATAGCAGGGTTAACTATGGCTACACCTTC
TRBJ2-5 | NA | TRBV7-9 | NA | CASRPLPQGGNQYF | TGTGCCAGCAGACCATTGCCCCAGGGCGGTAATCAGTACTTC
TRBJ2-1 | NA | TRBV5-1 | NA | CASSSPHLGLSYNEQFF | TGCGCCAGCAGCTCGCCTCACTTGGGCCTCTCCTACAATGAGCAGTTCTTC
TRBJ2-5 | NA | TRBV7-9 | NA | CASSLGGQETQYF | TGTGCCAGCAGCTTAGGAGGGCAAGAGACCCAGTACTTC